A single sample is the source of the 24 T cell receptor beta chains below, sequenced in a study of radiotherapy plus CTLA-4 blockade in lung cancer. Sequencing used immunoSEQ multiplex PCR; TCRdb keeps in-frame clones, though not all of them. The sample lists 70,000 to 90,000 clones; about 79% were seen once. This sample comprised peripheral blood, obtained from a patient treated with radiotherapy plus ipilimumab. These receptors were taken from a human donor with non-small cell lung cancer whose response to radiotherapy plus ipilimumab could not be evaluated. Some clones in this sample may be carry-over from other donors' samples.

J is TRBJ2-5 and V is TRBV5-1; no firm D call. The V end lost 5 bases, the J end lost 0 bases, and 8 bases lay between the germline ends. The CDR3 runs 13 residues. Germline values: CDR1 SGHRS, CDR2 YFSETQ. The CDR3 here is CASRVGNQETQYF. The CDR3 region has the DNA TGCGCCAGCAGGGTCGGTAACCAAGAGACCCAGTACTTC. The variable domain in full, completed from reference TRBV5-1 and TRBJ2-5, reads KAGVTQTPRYLIKTRGQQVTLSCSPISGHRSVSWYQQTPGQGLQFLFEYFSETQRNKGNFPGRFSGRQFSNSRSEMNVSTLELGDSALYLCASRVGNQETQYFGPGTRLLVL.

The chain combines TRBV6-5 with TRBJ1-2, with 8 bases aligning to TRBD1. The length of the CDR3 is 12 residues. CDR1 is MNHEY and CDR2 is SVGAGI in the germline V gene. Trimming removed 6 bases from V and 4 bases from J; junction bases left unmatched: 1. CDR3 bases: TGTGCCAGCAGCACAGGGGGCTATGGCTACACCTTC. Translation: CASSTGGYGYTF.

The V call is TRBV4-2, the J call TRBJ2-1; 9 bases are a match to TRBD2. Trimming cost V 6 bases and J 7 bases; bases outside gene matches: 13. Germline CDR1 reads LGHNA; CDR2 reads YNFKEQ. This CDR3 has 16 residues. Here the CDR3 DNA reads TGTGCCAGCAGGCTTTCGACCGGACTAGCGACAAATGAGCAGTTCTTC. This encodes CASRLSTGLATNEQFF.

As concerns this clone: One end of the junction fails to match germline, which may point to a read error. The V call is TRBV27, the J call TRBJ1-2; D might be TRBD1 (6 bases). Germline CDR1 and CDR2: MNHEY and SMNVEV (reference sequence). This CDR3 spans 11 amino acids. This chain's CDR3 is CASSACQGSAF. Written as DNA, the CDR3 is TGTGCCAGCAGCGCCTGCCAGGGGAGCGCCTTC.

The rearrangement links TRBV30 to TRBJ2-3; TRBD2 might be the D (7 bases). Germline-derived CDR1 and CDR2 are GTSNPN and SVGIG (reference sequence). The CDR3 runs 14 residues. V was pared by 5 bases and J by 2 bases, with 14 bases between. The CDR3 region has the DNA TGTGCCTGGGCCAGGGGACTACACACAGATACGCAGTATTTT. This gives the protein CAWARGLHTDTQYF.

The CDR3 sequence: CASSQEQGNNSPLHF. DNA for the CDR3: TGCGCCAGCAGCCAAGAACAGGGGAATAATTCACCCCTCCACTTT. The rearrangement uses TRBV4-1 and TRBJ1-6, with TRBD1 matching over 7 bases. From germline, CDR1 is MGHRA and CDR2 YSYEKL. This CDR3 comprises 15 residues. Trimming removed 0 bases from V and 5 bases from J; junction bases left unmatched: 1.

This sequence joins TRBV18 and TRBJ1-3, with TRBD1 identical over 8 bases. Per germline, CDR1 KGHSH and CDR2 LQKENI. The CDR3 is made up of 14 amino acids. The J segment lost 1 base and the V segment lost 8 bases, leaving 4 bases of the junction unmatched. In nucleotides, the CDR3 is TGTGCCAGCAGACAGGGGTCTTCTGGAAACACCATATATTTT. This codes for CASRQGSSGNTIYF.

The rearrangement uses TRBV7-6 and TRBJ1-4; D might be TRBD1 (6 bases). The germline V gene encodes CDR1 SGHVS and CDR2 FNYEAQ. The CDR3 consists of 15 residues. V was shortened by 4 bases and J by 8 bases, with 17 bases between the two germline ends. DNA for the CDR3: TGTGCCAGCAGCTCCGATCGGGGGGCAAACGAAAAACTGTTTTTT. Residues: CASSSDRGANEKLFF.

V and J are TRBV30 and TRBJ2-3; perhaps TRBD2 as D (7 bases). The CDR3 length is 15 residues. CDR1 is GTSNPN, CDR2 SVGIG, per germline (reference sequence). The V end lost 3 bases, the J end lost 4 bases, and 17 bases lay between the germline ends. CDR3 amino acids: CAWRPNSGGPDTQYF. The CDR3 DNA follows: TGTGCCTGGAGACCTAATTCGGGGGGCCCAGATACGCAGTATTTT. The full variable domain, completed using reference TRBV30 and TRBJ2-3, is SQTIHQWPATLVQPVGSPLSLECTVEGTSNPNLYWYRQAAGRGLQLLFYSVGIGQISSEVPQNLSASRPQDRQFILSSKKLLLSDSGFYLCAWRPNSGGPDTQYFGPGTRLTVL.

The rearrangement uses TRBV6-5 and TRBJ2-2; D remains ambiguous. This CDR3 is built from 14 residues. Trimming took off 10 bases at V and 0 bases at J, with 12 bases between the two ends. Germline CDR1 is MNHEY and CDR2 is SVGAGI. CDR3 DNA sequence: TGTGCCACCTACCCCAGGACGAACACCGGGGAGCTGTTTTTT. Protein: CATYPRTNTGELFF.

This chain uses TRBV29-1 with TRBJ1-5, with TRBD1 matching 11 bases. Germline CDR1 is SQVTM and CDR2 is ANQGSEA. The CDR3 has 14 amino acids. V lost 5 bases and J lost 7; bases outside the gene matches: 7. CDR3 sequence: CSVQGTGGEQPQHF. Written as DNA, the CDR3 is TGCAGCGTTCAGGGGACAGGGGGGGAACAGCCCCAGCATTTT.

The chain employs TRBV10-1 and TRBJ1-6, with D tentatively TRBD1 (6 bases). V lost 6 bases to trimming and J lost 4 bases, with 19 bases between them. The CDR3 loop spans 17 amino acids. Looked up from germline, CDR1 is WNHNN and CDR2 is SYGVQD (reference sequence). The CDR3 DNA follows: TGCGCCAGCAGGGGTCCCGATGACAGGCGGTATAATTCACCCCTCCACTTT. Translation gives CASRGPDDRRYNSPLHF.

CDR3 sequence: CASSLGGTGVSPLHF. CDR3 bases: TGTGCCAGCAGCTTAGGGGGGACAGGGGTGTCACCCCTCCACTTT. V usage is TRBV7-6 and J usage is TRBJ1-6; 10 bases are a match to TRBD1. CDR1 and CDR2 from the germline V gene are SGHVS and FNYEAQ. The CDR3 sequence is 15 residues long. J was trimmed by 10 bases and V by 1 base; bases with no gene match: 4.

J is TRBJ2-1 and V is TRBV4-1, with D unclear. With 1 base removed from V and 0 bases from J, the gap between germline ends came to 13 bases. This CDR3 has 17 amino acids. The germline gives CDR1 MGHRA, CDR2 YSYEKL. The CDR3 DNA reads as TGCGCCAGCAGCCAAGCCCAGCGCGCGAGCTCCTACAATGAGCAGTTCTTC. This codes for CASSQAQRASSYNEQFF.

In nucleotides, the CDR3 is TGTGCCAGCAGTTTCCCCCCCTACTACGAGCAGTACTTC. Encoded protein: CASSFPPYYEQYF. This chain joins TRBV27 and TRBJ2-7; no clear D. V dropped 3 bases and J dropped 3 bases, with 9 bases sitting between them. Germline CDR1 MNHEY, CDR2 SMNVEV (reference sequence). CDR3 length: 13 residues.

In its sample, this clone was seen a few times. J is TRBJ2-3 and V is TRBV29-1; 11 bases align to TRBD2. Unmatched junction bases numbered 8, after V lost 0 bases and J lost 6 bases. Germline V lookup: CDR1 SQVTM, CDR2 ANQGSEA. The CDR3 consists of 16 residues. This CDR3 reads CSVEDWASGGMDTQYF. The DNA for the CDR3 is TGCAGCGTTGAAGATTGGGCTAGCGGGGGGATGGATACGCAGTATTTT.

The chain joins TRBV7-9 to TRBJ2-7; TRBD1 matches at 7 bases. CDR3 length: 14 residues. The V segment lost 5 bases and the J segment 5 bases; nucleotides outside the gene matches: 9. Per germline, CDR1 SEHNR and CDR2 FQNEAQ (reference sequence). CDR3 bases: TGTGCCAGCAGCCCTTGGGACAGTAGACACGAGCAGTACTTC. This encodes CASSPWDSRHEQYF.

CDR3 DNA: TGTGCCAGCAGCTTGGTCGGGGAAGAGGGGGCTGAAGCTTTCTTT. The encoded protein is CASSLVGEEGAEAFF. The chain combines TRBV5-4 with TRBJ1-1; D might be TRBD1 (6 bases). Trimming removed 0 bases from V and 6 bases from J, with 15 bases in between. Per germline, CDR1 SGHNT and CDR2 YYREEE (reference sequence). This CDR3 comprises 15 residues.

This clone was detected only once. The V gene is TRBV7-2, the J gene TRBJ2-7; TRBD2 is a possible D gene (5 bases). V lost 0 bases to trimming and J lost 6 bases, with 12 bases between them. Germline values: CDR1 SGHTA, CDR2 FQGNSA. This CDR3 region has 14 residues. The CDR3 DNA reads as TGTGCCAGCAGCTTAGCTGTCCCGAGCGGCGAGCAGTACTTC. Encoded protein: CASSLAVPSGEQYF. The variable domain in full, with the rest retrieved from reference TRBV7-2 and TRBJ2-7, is GAGVSQSPSNKVTEKGKDVELRCDPISGHTALYWYRQSLGQGLEFLIYFQGNSAPDKSGLPSDRFSAERTGGSVSTLTIQRTQQEDSAVYLCASSLAVPSGEQYFGPGTRLTVT.

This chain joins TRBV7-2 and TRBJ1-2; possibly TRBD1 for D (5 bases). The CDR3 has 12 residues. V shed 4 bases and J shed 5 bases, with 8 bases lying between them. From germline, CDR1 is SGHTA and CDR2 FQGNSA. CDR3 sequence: CASSSGQYGYTF. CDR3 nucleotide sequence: TGTGCCAGCAGCTCAGGGCAGTATGGCTACACCTTC.

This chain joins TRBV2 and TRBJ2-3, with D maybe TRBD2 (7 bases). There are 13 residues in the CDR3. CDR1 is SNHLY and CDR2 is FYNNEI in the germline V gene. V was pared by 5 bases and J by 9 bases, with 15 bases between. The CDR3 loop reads CASSIGGLGTQYF. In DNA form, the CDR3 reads TGTGCCAGCAGTATCGGGGGGCTGGGGACGCAGTATTTT.

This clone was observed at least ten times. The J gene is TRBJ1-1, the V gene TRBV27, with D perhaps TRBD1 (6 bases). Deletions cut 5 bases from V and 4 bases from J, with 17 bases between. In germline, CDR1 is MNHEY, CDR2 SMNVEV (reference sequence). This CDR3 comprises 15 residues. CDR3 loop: CASSATPTGLTEAFF. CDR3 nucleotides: TGTGCCAGCAGTGCTACCCCGACAGGACTCACTGAAGCTTTCTTT.

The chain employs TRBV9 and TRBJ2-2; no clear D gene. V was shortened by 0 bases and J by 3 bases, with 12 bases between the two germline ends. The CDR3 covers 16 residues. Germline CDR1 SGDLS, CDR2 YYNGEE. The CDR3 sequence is CASSVAVNHHTGELFF. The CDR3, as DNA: TGTGCCAGCAGCGTAGCGGTTAACCATCACACCGGGGAGCTGTTTTTT. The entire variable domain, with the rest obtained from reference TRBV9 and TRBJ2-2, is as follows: DSGVTQTPKHLITATGQRVTLRCSPRSGDLSVYWYQQSLDQGLQFLIQYYNGEERAKGNILERFSAQQFPDLHSELNLSSLELGDSALYFCASSVAVNHHTGELFFGEGSRLTVL.

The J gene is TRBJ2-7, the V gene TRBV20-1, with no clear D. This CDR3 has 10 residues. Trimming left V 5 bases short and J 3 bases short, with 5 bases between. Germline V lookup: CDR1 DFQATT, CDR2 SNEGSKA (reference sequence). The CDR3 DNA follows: TGCAGTGCTTTAGACTACGAGCAGTACTTC. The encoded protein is CSALDYEQYF.